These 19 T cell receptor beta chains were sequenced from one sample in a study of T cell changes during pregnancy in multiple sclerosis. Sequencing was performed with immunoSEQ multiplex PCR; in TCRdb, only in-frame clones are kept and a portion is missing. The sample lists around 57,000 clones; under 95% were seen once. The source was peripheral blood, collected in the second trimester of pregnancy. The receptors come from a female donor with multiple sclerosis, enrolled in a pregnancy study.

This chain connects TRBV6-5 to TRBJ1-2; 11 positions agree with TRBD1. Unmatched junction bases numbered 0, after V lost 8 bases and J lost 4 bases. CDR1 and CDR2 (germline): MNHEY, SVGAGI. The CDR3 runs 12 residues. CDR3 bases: TGTGCCAGCGGGACAGGGGGCTATGGCTACACCTTC. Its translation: CASGTGGYGYTF.

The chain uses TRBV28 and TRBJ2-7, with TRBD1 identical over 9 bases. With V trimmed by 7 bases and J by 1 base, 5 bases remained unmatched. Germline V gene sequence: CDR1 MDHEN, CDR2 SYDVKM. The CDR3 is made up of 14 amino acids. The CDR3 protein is CASIRTGASYEQYF. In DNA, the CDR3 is TGTGCCAGCATCAGGACAGGGGCTTCCTACGAGCAGTACTTC.

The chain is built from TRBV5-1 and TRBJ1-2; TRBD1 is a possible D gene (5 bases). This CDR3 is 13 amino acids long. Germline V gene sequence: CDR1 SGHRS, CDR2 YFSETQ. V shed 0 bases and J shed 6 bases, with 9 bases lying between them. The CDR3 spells CASSLAGEDGYTF. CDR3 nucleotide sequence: TGCGCCAGCAGCTTGGCGGGGGAAGATGGCTACACCTTC.

The CDR3 loop reads CASSQPVGQGGAYTF. The CDR3 DNA reads TGCGCCAGCAGCCAACCAGTGGGACAGGGGGGGGCGTACACCTTC. The chain links TRBV4-1 to TRBJ1-2, with 11 bases fitting TRBD1. Trimming at V came to 2 bases and at J to 11 bases, leaving 10 bases not matched to a gene. Germline V gene sequence: CDR1 MGHRA, CDR2 YSYEKL. CDR3 length: 15 amino acids.

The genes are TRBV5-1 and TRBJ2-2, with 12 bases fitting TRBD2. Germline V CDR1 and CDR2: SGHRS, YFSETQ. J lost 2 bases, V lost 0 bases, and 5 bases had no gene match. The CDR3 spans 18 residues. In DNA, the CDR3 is TGCGCCAGCAGCTTGGTGTCTAGCGGGGGGGCCAACACCGGGGAGCTGTTTTTT. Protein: CASSLVSSGGANTGELFF.

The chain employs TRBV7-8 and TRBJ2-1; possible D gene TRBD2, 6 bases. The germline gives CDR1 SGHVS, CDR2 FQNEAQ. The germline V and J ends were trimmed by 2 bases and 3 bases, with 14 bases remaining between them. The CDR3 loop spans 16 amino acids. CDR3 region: CASSLTGQGGYNEQFF. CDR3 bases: TGTGCCAGCAGCTTAACGGGGCAGGGAGGCTACAATGAGCAGTTCTTC.

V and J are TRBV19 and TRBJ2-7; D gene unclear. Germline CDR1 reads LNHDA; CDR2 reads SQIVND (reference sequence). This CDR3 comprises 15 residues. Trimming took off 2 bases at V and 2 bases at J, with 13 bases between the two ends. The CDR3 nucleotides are TGTGCCAGTAGTATAACACAGAAATATCCCTACGAGCAGTACTTC. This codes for CASSITQKYPYEQYF.

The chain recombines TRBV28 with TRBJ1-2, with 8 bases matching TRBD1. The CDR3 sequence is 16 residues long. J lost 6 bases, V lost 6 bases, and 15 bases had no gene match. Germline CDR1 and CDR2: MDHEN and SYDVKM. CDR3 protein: CASSWGQVLLPDGYTF. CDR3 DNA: TGTGCCAGCAGCTGGGGACAGGTCCTACTACCTGATGGCTACACCTTC.

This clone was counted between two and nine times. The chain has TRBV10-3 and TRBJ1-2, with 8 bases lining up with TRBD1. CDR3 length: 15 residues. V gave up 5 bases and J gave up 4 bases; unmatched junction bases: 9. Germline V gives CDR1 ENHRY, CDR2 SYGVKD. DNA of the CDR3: TGTGCCATCAGTTCCGGGACAGGCAAGATCTATGGCTACACCTTC. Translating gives CAISSGTGKIYGYTF.

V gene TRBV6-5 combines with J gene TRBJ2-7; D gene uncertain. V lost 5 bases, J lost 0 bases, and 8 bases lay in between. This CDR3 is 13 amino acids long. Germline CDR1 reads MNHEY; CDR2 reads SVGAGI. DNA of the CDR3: TGTGCCAGCAGTCACGGGTTCTCCTACGAGCAGTACTTC. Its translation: CASSHGFSYEQYF.

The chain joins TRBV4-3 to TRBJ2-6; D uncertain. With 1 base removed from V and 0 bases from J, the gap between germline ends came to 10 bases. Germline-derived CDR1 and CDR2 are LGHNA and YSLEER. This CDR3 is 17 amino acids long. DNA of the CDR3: TGCGCCAGCAGCCAAGCCGATTCAGGCTCTGGGGCCAACGTCCTGACTTTC. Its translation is CASSQADSGSGANVLTF.

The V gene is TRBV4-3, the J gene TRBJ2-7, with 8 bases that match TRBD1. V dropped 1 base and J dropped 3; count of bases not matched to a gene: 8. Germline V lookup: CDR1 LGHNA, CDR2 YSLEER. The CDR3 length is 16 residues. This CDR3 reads CASSQAYRTGLYEQYF. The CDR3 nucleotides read TGCGCCAGCAGCCAAGCTTATCGGACAGGGCTCTACGAGCAGTACTTC.

The DNA for the CDR3 is TGTGCCAGCTCACCCGGAGAGGCTTGGGCCGGGGAGCTGTTTTTT. Translating it yields CASSPGEAWAGELFF. This rearrangement joins TRBV18 to TRBJ2-2, with D hard to call. Germline V gene sequence: CDR1 KGHSH, CDR2 LQKENI. V lost 3 bases and J 6 bases, leaving 14 bases between the germline ends. This CDR3 is 15 amino acids long.

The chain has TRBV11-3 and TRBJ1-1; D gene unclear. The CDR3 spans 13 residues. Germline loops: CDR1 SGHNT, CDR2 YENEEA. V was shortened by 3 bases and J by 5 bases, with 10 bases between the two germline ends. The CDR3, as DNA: TGTGCCAGCAGCTTCCAGGATGGGACTGAAGCTTTCTTT. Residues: CASSFQDGTEAFF.

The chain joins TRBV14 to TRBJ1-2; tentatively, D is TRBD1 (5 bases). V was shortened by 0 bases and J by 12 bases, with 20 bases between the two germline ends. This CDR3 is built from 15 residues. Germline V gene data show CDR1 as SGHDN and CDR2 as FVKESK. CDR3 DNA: TGTGCCAGCAGCCAAGATACAGGACTACTATGGCCGGACACCTTC. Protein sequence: CASSQDTGLLWPDTF.

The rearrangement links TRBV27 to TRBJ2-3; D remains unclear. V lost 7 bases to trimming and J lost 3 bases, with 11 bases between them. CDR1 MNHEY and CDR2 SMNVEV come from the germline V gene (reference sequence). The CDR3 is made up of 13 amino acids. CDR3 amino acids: CASTGWQTDTQYF. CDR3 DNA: TGTGCCAGCACGGGTTGGCAAACAGATACGCAGTATTTT.

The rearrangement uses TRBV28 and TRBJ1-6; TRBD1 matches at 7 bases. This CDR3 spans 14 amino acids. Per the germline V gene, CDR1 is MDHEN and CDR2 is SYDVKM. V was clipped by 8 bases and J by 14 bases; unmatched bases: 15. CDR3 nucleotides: TGTGCCAGCCGCGGCACAGGGGCTTCTAGAGCCCTCCACTTT. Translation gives CASRGTGASRALHF.

The CDR3 DNA is TGTGCCAGCAGTGACGAGACAGAGATAGCCAAAAACATTCAGTACTTC. Its translation: CASSDETEIAKNIQYF. The rearrangement joins TRBV6-4 to TRBJ2-4; tentatively, D is TRBD1 (5 bases). The V gene lost 2 bases and the J gene lost 0 bases, with 11 bases spanning the gap. From germline, CDR1 is MRHNA and CDR2 SNTAGT. CDR3 length equals 16 residues.

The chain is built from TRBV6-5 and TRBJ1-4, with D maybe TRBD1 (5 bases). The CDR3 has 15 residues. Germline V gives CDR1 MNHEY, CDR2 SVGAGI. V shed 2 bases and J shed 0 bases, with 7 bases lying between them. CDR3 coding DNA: TGTGCCAGCAGTTACGGGGGGACAACTAATGAAAAACTGTTTTTT. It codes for CASSYGGTTNEKLFF.